This T cell receptor (beta chain) derives from a study of T cells in Graves' hyperthyroidism and ophthalmopathy. Study in general: Staff took peripheral blood when the initial diagnosis was made, before any treatment began. Overall study results and limits: Blood also held most thyroid clonotypes expanded beyond 0.001.

The investigators amplified TCR beta CDR3 regions from RNA transcripts. TCR CDR3 regions were first amplified by RT-PCR with HTBI primers. TCRdb re-called the multiplex PCR reads through MiXCR, storing one row per CDR3 protein. The sample has 410,000 or so distinct CDR3 sequences, roughly 14% seen once. The study included ophthalmopathy patients with Clinical Activity Score at least 3, NOSPECS grade at least 4 and duration under 3 months. Each 10 ml fresh peripheral blood draw supplied the PBMCs. CDR3 length: 14 amino acids. Germline V gene sequence: CDR1 SGHTA, CDR2 FQGTGA. Trimming removed 4 bases from V and 9 bases from J, with 16 bases in between. A few counts support this clonotype. As yet, its antigen is unknown.

This chain uses TRBV7-3 with TRBJ2-1; TRBD1 is a possible D gene (6 bases). The source of this sequence is a man aged 18 to 35 with Graves' ophthalmopathy. What was sequenced was blood. In DNA form, the CDR3 reads TGTGCCAGCAGCTCTAAAACAGGGTTTGGTGAGCAGTTCTTC. This gives the protein CASSSKTGFGEQFF.